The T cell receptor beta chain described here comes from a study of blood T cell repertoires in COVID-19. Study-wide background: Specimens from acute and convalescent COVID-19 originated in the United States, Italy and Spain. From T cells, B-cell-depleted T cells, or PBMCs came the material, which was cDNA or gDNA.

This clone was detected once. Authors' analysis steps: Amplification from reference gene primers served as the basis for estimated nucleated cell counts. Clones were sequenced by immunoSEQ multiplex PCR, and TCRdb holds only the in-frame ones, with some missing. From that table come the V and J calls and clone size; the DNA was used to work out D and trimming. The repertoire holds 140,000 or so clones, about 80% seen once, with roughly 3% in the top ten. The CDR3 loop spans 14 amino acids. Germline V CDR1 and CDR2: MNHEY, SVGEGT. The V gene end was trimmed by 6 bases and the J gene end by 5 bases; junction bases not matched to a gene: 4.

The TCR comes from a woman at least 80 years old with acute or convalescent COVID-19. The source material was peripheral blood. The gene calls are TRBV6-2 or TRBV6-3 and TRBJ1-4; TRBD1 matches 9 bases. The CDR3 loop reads CASSGQGWNEKLFF. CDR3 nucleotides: TGTGCCAGCAGCGGACAGGGGTGGAATGAAAAACTGTTTTTT.